The sample holds a few counts of the clone carrying this T cell receptor beta chain. Its specificity is unknown. This sample is part of a study of naive and memory T cell subsets. Whole-study results and caveats: A clonotype means one alpha or beta sequence, not an alpha/beta pair.

The CDR3 loop spans 14 amino acids. Germline CDR1 and CDR2: SGHTA and FQGTGA. Losses at the gene ends were 5 bases for V and 7 bases for J; bases not matched to a gene: 5. Two oligonucleotides, mixed equimolar, formed the beta constant-region primer covering TRBC1 and TRBC2. TCRdb independently ran MiXCR on the UMI-ligation and nested PCR reads; one entry per CDR3 protein. The table includes 140,000 to 150,000 distinct CDR3 sequences, about 17% detected once. Sequencing was carried out using naive CD4+ T cells from blood. This chain connects TRBV7-3 to TRBJ1-6; TRBD1 matches at 7 bases. The clonotype was recovered from a human donor in good health. CDR3 coding DNA: TGTGCCAGCAGCCCCGGGACAGCCAATTCACCCCTCCACTTT. It yields the protein CASSPGTANSPLHF.